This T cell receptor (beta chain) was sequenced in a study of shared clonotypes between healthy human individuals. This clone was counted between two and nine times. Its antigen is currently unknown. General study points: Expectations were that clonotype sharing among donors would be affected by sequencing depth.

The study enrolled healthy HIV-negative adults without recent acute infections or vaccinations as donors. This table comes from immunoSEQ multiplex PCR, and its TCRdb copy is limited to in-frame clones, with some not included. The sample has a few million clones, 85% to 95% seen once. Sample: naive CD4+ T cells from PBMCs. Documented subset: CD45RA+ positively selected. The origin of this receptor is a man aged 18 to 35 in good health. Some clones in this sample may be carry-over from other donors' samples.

CDR3: CASSIRSGTEAFF. The CDR3, as DNA: TGTGCCAGCAGCATACGGTCGGGCACTGAAGCTTTCTTT. The rearrangement joins TRBV25-1 to TRBJ1-1; no firm D call. Germline CDR1 and CDR2: MGHDK and SYGVNS. Trimming removed 6 bases at V and 4 bases at J, with 12 bases between. This CDR3 comprises 13 residues.